This TCR beta chain was documented in a study of OX40 agonist ivuxolimab in advanced cancers. Across the whole study: Patients were given ivuxolimab, an antibody that agonizes OX40 (CD134). Antecedent anti-PD-1, anti-PD-L1 or anti-CTLA-4 therapy was permissible, with under 50% having received some. Broader study findings: In CD8+ T cells, expanded clones were on average more numerous than in CD4+. At doses 0.1 to 3.0 mg/kg, CD4+ and CD8+ clones expanded.

This CDR3 has 14 residues. V was trimmed by 6 bases and J by 2 bases, leaving 14 bases between them. Germline-derived CDR1 and CDR2 are SNHLY and FYNNEI. A note on this clone: Antigen unknown.

Data came from immunoSEQ multiplex PCR; TCRdb stores just in-frame clones and leaves some out. The table has approximately 79,000 clones, 87% seen once; the top ten hold 0.45% to 0.55%. The chain has TRBV2 and TRBJ2-7; a weak D match, TRBD1 (6 bases). The TCR was taken from an adult with an advanced solid tumor such as melanoma, head and neck, liver or kidney cancer. This material consisted of CD4+ or CD8+ T cells sorted from blood, taken in a trial of the OX40 agonist ivuxolimab. The DNA of the CDR3 is TGTGCCAGCAGGGAAAACAGGGTCGCCTACGAGCAGTACTTC. Protein sequence: CASRENRVAYEQYF. The variable domain in full, with the rest retrieved from reference TRBV2 and TRBJ2-7, is EPEVTQTPSHQVTQMGQEVILRCVPISNHLYFYWYRQILGQKVEFLVSFYNNEISEKSEIFDDQFSVERPDGSNFTLKIRSTKLEDSAMYFCASRENRVAYEQYFGPGTRLTVT.